This is a list of T cell receptor beta chains from one sample in a study of blood T cell repertoires in COVID-19. The assay was immunoSEQ multiplex PCR, and TCRdb's table has in-frame clones only and misses some. Of a few hundred thousand clones listed, around nine tenths are singletons. Sequenced sample: PBMCs or T cells enriched from blood (not recorded which). The receptors derive from a woman aged 45 to 65 who had recovered from COVID-19. Each CDR3 is given with its conserved first and last residue. A D gene is named only where the DNA matches it firmly. Some rows mark clone size as missing; the rest say once, few, many or name a class of expanded clone.

. . TRBJ1-2 TRBV27 CASSQTGPSGYTF TGTGCCAGCAGTCAAACAGGGCCGAGTGGCTACACCTTC
. TRBD1 TRBJ2-3 TRBV28 CASPPSTGTPDTQYF TGTGCCAGCCCCCCCTCGACAGGGACGCCAGATACGCAGTATTTT
. TRBD1 TRBJ1-2 TRBV28 CASRPPGGLGYGYTF TGTGCCAGCAGGCCTCCAGGGGGACTCGGTTATGGCTACACCTTC
. . TRBJ1-5 TRBV15 CATSRGRTVNQPQHF TGTGCCACCAGCAGAGGCCGGACAGTCAATCAGCCCCAGCATTTT
. . TRBJ1-2 TRBV6-5 CASSYSARVTNYGYTF TGTGCCAGCAGTTACTCGGCCAGGGTGACTAACTATGGCTACACCTTC
. TRBD2 TRBJ2-2 TRBV10-2 CASSERTSGTTGELFF TGCGCCAGCAGTGAGCGTACTAGCGGCACCACCGGGGAGCTGTTTTTT
. TRBD2 TRBJ2-7 TRBV10-3 CAISPGTSVYEQYF TGTGCCATCAGCCCCGGGACTAGCGTGTACGAGCAGTACTTC
once TRBD2 TRBJ2-1 TRBV3-1/TRBV3-2 CASSHYSGSGNEQFF TGTGCCAGCAGCCACTACAGCGGGAGTGGTAATGAGCAGTTCTTC
. TRBD1 TRBJ2-3 TRBV6-1 CASSKAPTGFETDTQYF TGTGCCAGCAGTAAAGCACCGACAGGGTTTGAGACAGATACGCAGTATTTT
. TRBD2 TRBJ2-5 TRBV10-3 CATGLAGEETQYF TGTGCCACGGGACTAGCGGGAGAAGAGACCCAGTACTTC
. . TRBJ2-3 TRBV3-1/TRBV3-2 CASSRRSARSDTQYF TGTGCCAGCAGCCGTCGTAGTGCACGGTCTGATACGCAGTATTTT
. TRBD1 TRBJ2-2 TRBV5-1 CASRTGYTGELFF TGCGCCAGCAGGACAGGGTACACCGGGGAGCTGTTTTTT
. TRBD2 TRBJ2-7 TRBV3-1/TRBV3-2 CASTGTTPRGEQYF TGTGCCAGCACCGGGACTACGCCGCGGGGCGAGCAGTACTTC
. TRBD2 TRBJ2-3 TRBV7-6 CASSFGGGPETDTQYF TGTGCCAGCAGCTTTGGGGGAGGGCCCGAGACAGATACGCAGTATTTT
. . TRBJ1-5 TRBV11-2 CASSLELYQPQHF TGTGCCAGCAGCTTAGAACTTTATCAGCCCCAGCATTTT
. . TRBJ1-5 TRBV19 CASSIPVSPNQPQHF TGTGCCAGTAGTATTCCAGTTTCCCCCAATCAGCCCCAGCATTTT
. . TRBJ1-1 TRBV6-1 CASSGRRRGGSAEAFF TGTGCCAGCAGTGGGAGGAGGAGGGGGGGGTCGGCTGAAGCTTTCTTT
. TRBD1 TRBJ1-3 TRBV7-2 CASSSLWGTALGGNTIYF TGTGCCAGCAGCTCCTTGTGGGGGACAGCCTTAGGTGGAAACACCATATATTTT
once TRBD1 TRBJ2-7 TRBV18 CASSPGQQNYEQYF TGTGCCAGCTCACCGGGACAGCAGAACTACGAGCAGTACTTC
. . TRBJ1-2 TRBV2 CASKRTEYGYTF TGTGCCAGCAAGAGGACTGAGTATGGCTACACCTTC
. . TRBJ1-4 TRBV18 CASSGQRGEKLFF TGTGCCAGCTCAGGACAGCGAGGGGAAAAACTGTTTTTT
. . TRBJ1-1 TRBV6-5 CASSPWRTGNTEAFF TGTGCCAGCAGTCCCTGGAGGACGGGGAACACTGAAGCTTTCTTT
few TRBD1 TRBJ1-2 TRBV4-1 CASSQDTGTGAQLYGYTF TGCGCCAGCAGCCAAGATACCGGGACAGGCGCCCAACTCTATGGCTACACCTTC
. TRBD1 TRBJ1-1 TRBV5-1 CASSEQGGNTEAFF TGCGCCAGCAGCGAACAGGGGGGGAACACTGAAGCTTTCTTT
. TRBD1 TRBJ2-2 TRBV3-1/TRBV3-2 CASSPRPGQGTATGELFF TGTGCCAGCAGCCCGAGGCCGGGACAGGGGACCGCCACCGGGGAGCTGTTTTTT
. TRBD1 TRBJ2-7 TRBV27 CASSFPGGFEQYF TGTGCCAGCAGTTTCCCAGGGGGCTTCGAGCAGTACTTC
. TRBD2 TRBJ2-1 TRBV7-2 CASSQSTSGREYNEQFF TGTGCCAGCAGTCAGTCGACGAGCGGGAGGGAATACAATGAGCAGTTCTTC
many TRBD1 TRBJ1-1 TRBV7-9 CASSSTDRAGTEAFF TGTGCCAGCAGCTCGACGGACAGGGCGGGTACTGAAGCTTTCTTT
. TRBD2 TRBJ2-1 TRBV11-2 CASSLDRTSGWIEQFF TGTGCCAGCAGCTTAGACCGGACTAGCGGGTGGATAGAGCAGTTCTTC
. . TRBJ2-3 TRBV12-5 CASRLENTQYF TGTGCTAGCCGTCTCGAGAATACGCAGTATTTT
. . TRBJ2-1 TRBV9 CASSVDSGLQFF TGTGCCAGCAGCGTAGACAGCGGTTTGCAGTTCTTC
. . TRBJ1-3 TRBV7-9 CASSLGGVVGNTIYF TGTGCCAGCAGCTTAGGCGGGGTAGTCGGAAACACCATATATTTT
. . TRBJ1-1 TRBV5-1 CASSLPGLGTEAFF TGCGCCAGCAGCTTACCTGGTCTCGGCACTGAAGCTTTCTTT
. TRBD2 TRBJ2-1 TRBV3-1/TRBV3-2 CASSQDGASGRNNEQFF TGTGCCAGCAGCCAAGATGGTGCTAGCGGGAGAAACAATGAGCAGTTCTTC
. TRBD2 TRBJ2-1 TRBV27 CASSRRGLAHEQFF TGTGCCAGCAGCCGAAGGGGACTAGCGCATGAGCAGTTCTTC
. . TRBJ2-3 TRBV15 CATSRDTLTYTQYF TGTGCCACCAGCAGAGATACGTTAACTTATACGCAGTATTTT
. TRBD1 TRBJ1-2 TRBV18 CASSPGTGGGHNYGYTF TGTGCCAGCTCACCCGGGACAGGGGGAGGCCATAACTATGGCTACACCTTC
. . TRBJ2-5 TRBV10-3 CAISGGMNQETQYF TGTGCCATCAGCGGAGGGATGAACCAAGAGACCCAGTACTTC
. TRBD2 TRBJ2-1 TRBV18 CASSPRTSGTYNEQFF TGTGCCAGCTCACCACGGACTAGCGGTACCTACAATGAGCAGTTCTTC
. . TRBJ1-1 TRBV6-5 CASSWTLNINTEAFF TGTGCCAGCAGTTGGACACTTAACATTAACACTGAAGCTTTCTTT
. . TRBJ2-7 TRBV25-1 CASSEFPGNEQYF TGTGCCAGCAGTGAATTTCCGGGTAACGAGCAGTACTTC
. . TRBJ2-1 TRBV20-1 CSASAPNSYNEQFF TGCAGTGCTAGTGCACCTAACTCCTACAATGAGCAGTTCTTC
. . TRBJ2-2 TRBV29-1 CSASGRNGELFF TGCAGCGCTTCGGGGAGGAACGGGGAGCTGTTTTTT
. . TRBJ2-7 TRBV3-1/TRBV3-2 CASSQSPTSLYEQYF TGTGCCAGCAGCCAAAGCCCTACGTCCCTCTACGAGCAGTACTTC
. . TRBJ2-1 TRBV3-1/TRBV3-2 CASSHGSLSYNEQFF TGTGCCAGCAGCCACGGGAGCCTCTCCTACAATGAGCAGTTCTTC
. . TRBJ2-1 TRBV14 CASSNSIYNEQFF TGTGCCAGCAGCAATAGCATCTACAATGAGCAGTTCTTC
. TRBD2 TRBJ2-3 TRBV27 CASTKLAGVTDTQYF TGTGCCAGCACCAAACTAGCGGGGGTAACAGATACGCAGTATTTT
. . TRBJ1-6 TRBV30 CAWSVPGQRNSPLHF TGTGCCTGGAGTGTACCTGGACAGAGGAATTCACCCCTCCACTTT
. TRBD1 TRBJ1-3 TRBV2 CASSGEGQGANTIYF TGTGCCAGCAGTGGAGAGGGGCAGGGGGCAAACACCATATATTTT
. . TRBJ1-2 TRBV6-1 CASSERRGGGVDGYTF TGTGCCAGCAGTGAACGAAGGGGGGGCGGAGTGGATGGCTACACCTTC
once . TRBJ1-1 TRBV20-1 CSAREDYGAFF TGCAGTGCTAGAGAAGACTACGGAGCTTTCTTT
. . TRBJ2-5 TRBV5-1 CASSLGASAETQYF TGCGCCAGCAGTTTAGGGGCTAGCGCGGAGACCCAGTACTTC
. TRBD2 TRBJ2-1 TRBV5-8 CASGAGGLYNEQFF TGTGCCAGCGGAGCGGGAGGGCTGTACAATGAGCAGTTCTTC
. TRBD2 TRBJ2-1 TRBV19 CASSAQRDSYNEQFF TGTGCCAGTAGCGCTCAGCGGGACTCCTACAATGAGCAGTTCTTC